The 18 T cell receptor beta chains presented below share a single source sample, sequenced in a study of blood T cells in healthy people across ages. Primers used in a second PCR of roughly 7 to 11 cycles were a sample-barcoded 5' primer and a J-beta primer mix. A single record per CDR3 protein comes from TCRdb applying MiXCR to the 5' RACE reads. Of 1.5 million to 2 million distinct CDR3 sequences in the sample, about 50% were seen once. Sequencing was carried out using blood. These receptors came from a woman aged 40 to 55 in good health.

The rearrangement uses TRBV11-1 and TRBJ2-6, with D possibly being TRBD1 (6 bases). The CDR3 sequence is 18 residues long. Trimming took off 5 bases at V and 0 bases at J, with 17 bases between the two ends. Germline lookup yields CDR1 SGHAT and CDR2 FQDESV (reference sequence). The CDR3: CASSLRWDTNSGANVLTF. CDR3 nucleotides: TGTGCCAGCAGCCTACGGTGGGACACCAACTCTGGGGCCAACGTCCTGACTTTC.

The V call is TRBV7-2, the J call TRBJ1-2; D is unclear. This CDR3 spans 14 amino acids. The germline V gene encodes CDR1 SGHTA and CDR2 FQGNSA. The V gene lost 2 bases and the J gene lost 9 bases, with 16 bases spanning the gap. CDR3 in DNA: TGTGCCAGCAGCTTAACGAGGACTCCGATGCGCTACACCTTC. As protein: CASSLTRTPMRYTF.

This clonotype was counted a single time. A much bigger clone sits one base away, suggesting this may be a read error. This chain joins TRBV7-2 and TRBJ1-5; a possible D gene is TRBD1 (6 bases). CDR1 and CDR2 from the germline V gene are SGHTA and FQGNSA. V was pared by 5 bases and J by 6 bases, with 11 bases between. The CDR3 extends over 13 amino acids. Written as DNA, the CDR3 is TGTACCAGCAGCCAGGGGCGGGGTCAGCCCCAGCATTTT. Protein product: CTSSQGRGQPQHF.

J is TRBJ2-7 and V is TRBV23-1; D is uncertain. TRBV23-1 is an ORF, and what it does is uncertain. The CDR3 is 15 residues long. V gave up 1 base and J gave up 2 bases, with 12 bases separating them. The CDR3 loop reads CASSQFGRFPYEQYF. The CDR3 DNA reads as TGCGCCAGCAGTCAATTTGGACGGTTCCCCTACGAGCAGTACTTC.

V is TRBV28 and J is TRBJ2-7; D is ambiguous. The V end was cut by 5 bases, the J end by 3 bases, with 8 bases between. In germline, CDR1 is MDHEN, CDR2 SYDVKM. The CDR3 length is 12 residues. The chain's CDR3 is CASSGPDYEQYF. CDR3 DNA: TGTGCCAGCAGTGGTCCGGACTACGAGCAGTACTTC. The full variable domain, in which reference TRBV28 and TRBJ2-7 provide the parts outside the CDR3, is DVKVTQSSRYLVKRTGEKVFLECVQDMDHENMFWYRQDPGLGLRLIYFSYDVKMKEKGDIPEGYSVSREKKERFSLILESASTNQTSMYLCASSGPDYEQYFGPGTRLTVT.

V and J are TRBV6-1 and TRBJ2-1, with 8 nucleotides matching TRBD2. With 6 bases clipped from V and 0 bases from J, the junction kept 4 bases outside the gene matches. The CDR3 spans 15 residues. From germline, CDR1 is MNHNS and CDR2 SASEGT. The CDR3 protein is CASRLGTSSYNEQFF. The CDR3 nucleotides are TGTGCCAGCAGGCTCGGGACTAGCTCCTACAATGAGCAGTTCTTC.

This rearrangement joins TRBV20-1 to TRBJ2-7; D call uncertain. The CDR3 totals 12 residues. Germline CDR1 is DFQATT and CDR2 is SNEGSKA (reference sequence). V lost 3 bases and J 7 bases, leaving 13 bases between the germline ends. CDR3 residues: CSASEQLWEQYF. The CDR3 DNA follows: TGCAGTGCTAGTGAACAGCTGTGGGAGCAGTACTTC.

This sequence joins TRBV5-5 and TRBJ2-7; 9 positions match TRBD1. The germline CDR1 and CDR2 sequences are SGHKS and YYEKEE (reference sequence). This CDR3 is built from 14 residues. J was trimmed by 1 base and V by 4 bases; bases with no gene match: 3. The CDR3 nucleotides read TGTGCCAGCAGCGGGGACAGGGCATCCTACGAGCAGTACTTC. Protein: CASSGDRASYEQYF.

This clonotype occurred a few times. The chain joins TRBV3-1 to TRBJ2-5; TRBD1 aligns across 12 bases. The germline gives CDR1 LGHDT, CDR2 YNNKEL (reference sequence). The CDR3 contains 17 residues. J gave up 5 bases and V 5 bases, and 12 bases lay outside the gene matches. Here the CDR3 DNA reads TGTGCCAGCAGCTTCTCCACGGGACAGGGGGCCAGGGAGACCCAGTACTTC. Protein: CASSFSTGQGARETQYF.

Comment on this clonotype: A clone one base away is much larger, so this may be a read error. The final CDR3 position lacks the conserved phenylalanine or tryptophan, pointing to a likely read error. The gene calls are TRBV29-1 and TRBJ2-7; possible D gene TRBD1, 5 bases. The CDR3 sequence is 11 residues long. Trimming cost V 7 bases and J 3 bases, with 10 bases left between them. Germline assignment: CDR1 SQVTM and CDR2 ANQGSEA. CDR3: CSATTGYEQYS. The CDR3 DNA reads TGCAGCGCCACAACAGGCTACGAGCAGTACTCC.

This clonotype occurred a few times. The CDR3 sequence: CSVEVSGPDYGYTF. CDR3 coding DNA: TGCAGCGTTGAGGTATCCGGGCCCGACTATGGCTACACCTTC. The chain carries TRBV29-1 and TRBJ1-2; no definite D call. V shed 3 bases and J shed 3 bases, with 14 bases lying between them. CDR1 is SQVTM and CDR2 is ANQGSEA in the germline V gene. This CDR3 has 14 residues.

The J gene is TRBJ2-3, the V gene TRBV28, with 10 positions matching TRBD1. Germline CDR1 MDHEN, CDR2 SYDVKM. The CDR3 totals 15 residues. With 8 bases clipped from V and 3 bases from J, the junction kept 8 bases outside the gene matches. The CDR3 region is CASERQGARTDTQYF. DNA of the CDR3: TGTGCCAGCGAGAGACAGGGGGCGCGAACAGATACGCAGTATTTT.

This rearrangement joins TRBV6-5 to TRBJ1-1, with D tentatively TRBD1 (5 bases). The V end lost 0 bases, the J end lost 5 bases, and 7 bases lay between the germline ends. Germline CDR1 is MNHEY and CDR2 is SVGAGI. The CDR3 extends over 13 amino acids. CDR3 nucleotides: TGTGCCAGCAGTTACTCGGGACTTACTGAAGCTTTCTTT. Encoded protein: CASSYSGLTEAFF.

The CDR3 protein is CASSLALAGAYGYTF. Here the CDR3 DNA reads TGTGCCAGCAGTTTAGCGCTTGCAGGGGCCTATGGCTACACCTTC. V usage is TRBV12-3 or TRBV12-4 and J usage is TRBJ1-2; perhaps TRBD1 as D (6 bases). V lost 0 bases, J lost 4 bases, and 12 bases lay in between. This CDR3 contains 15 residues.

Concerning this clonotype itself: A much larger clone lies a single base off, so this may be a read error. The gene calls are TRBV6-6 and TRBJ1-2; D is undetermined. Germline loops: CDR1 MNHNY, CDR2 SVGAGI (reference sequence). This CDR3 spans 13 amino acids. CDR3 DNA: TGTGCCAGCAGTTTCGGGCTAAACTGTGGCTACACCTTC. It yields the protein CASSFGLNCGYTF.

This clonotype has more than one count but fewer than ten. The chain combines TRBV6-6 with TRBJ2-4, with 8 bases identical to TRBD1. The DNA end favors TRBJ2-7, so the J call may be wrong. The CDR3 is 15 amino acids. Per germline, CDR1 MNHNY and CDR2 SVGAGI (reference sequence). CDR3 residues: CASSYSRGQAYEQYF. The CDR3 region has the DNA TGTGCCAGCAGTTACTCGAGGGGACAGGCCTACGAGCAGTACTTC.

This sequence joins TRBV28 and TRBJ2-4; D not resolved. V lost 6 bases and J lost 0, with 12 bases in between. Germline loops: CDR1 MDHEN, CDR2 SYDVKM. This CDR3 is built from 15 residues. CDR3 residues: CASSLWSRAKNIQYF. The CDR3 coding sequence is TGTGCCAGCAGCCTGTGGTCGAGAGCCAAAAACATTCAGTACTTC.

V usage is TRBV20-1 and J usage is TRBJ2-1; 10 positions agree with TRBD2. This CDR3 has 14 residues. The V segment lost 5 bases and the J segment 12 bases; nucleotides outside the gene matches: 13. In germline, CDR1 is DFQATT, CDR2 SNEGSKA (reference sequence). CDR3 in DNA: TGCAGTGCTGCACGGAGCGGGGGGGCGATTGGGCAGTTCTTC. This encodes CSAARSGGAIGQFF.